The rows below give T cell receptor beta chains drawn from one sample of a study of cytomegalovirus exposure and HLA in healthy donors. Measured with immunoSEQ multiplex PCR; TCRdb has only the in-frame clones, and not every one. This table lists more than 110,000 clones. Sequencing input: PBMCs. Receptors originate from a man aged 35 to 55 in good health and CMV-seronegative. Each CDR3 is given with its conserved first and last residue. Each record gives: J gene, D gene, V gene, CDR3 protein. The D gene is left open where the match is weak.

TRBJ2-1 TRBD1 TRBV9 CASSPHRTGGNEQFF
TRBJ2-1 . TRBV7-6 CASSPMRAPSYNEQFF
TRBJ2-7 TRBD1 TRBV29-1 CSVSGTAYEQYF
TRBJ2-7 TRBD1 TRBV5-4 CASSDRGEQYF
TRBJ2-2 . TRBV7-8 CASSPEGVGELFF
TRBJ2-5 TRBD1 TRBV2 CASSEDRVQETQYF
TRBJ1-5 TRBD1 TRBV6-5 CASSLGQGQPQHF
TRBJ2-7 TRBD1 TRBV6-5 CASSTTGGHEQYF
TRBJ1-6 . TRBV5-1 CASSLVGAGSPLHF
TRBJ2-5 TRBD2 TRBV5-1 CASSWGLAGTPQETQYF
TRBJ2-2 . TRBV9 CASSVGRDTGELFF
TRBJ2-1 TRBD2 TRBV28 CASSLGRGGRNEQFF
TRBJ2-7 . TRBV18 CASSPSQGSHEQYF
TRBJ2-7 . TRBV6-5 CASSYVRGADHEQYF
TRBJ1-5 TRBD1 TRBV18 CASSQGTAAYSNQPQHF
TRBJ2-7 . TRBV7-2 CASSLPGSYEQYF
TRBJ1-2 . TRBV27 CASRTNIFVYGYTF
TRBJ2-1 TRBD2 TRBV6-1 CASTSSGEGHNEQFF
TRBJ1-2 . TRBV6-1 CASSGGFYGYTF
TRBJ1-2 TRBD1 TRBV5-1 CASSLYVSGGSNYGYTF
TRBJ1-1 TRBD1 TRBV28 CASSPATDRTNTEAFF
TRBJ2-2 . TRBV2 CASSEGQKNTGELFF
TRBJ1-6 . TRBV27 CASSPPGGFRGNSPLHF
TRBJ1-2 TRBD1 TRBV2 CASSNVRQGARYGYTF
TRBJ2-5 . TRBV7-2 CASSLTSTETQYF
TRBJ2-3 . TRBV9 CASSVAGPLPGGFVTDTQYF
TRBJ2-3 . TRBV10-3 CAISESKATQYF
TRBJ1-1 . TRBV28 CASRGPTEAFF
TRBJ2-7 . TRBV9 CASSDRHRSEQYF
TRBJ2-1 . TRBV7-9 CASSLNGDEQFF
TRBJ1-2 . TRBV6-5 CASSYDSSYGYTF
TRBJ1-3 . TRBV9 CASSSERGSSGNTIYF
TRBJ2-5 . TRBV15 CATSRQGSQETQYF
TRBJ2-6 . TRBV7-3 CASSLKQGSGANVLTF
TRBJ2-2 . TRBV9 CASSVGGANTGELFF
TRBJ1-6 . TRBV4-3 CASSQDWADPLHF
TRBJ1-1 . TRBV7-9 CASSGGAQMNTEAFF
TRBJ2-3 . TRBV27 CASRSQGTQYF
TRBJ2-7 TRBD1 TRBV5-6 CASSVDRAYEQYF
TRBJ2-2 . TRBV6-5 CASSYPTTGELFF
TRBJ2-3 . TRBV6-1 CASSEAQGSTDTQYF
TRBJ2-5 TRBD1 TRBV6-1 CASTGGQGVQETQYF
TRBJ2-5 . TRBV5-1 CASSSQGKETQYF
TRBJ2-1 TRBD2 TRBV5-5 CASSLGASGGAYEQFF
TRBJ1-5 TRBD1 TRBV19 CVSSIDPGGQNQPQHF
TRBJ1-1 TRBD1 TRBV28 CASSLRQGPAEAFF
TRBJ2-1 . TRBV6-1 CASRKGFWEDEQFF
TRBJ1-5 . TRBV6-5 CASSYSNRASQPQHF
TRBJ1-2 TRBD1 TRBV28 CASSWGQGIYGYTF
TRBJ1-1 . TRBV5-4 CASSFSRVNTEAFF